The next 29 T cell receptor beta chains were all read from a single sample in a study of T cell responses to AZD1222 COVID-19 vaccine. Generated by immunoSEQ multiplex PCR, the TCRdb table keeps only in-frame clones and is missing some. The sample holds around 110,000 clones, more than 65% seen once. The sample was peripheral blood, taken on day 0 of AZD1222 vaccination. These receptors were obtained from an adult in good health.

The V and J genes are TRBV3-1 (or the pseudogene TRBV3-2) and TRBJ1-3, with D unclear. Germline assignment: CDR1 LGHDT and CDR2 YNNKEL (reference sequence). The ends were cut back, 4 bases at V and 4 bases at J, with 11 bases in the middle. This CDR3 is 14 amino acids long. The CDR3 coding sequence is TGTGCCAGCAGCCCTTCCGGGGTAGGAAACACCATATATTTT. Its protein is CASSPSGVGNTIYF.

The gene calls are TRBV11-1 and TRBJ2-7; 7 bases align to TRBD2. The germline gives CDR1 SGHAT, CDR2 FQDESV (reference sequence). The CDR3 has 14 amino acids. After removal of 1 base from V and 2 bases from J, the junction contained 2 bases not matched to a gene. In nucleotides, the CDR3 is TGTGCCAGCAGCTTAGGCGGGACTACCTACGAGCAGTACTTC. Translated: CASSLGGTTYEQYF.

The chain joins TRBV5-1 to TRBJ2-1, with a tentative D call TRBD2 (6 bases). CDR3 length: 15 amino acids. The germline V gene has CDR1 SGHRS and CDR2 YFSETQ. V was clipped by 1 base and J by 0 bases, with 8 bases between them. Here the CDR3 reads CASSLNGGSYNEQFF. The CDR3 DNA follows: TGCGCCAGCAGCTTGAACGGGGGCTCCTACAATGAGCAGTTCTTC. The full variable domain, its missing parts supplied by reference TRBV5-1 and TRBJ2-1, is KAGVTQTPRYLIKTRGQQVTLSCSPISGHRSVSWYQQTPGQGLQFLFEYFSETQRNKGNFPGRFSGRQFSNSRSEMNVSTLELGDSALYLCASSLNGGSYNEQFFGPGTRLTVL.

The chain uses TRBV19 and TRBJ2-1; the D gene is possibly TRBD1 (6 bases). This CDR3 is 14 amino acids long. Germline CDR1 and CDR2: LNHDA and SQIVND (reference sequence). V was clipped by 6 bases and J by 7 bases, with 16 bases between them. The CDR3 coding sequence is TGTGCCAGTAGACAGGGCGACAGAATAAATGAGCAGTTCTTC. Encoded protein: CASRQGDRINEQFF.

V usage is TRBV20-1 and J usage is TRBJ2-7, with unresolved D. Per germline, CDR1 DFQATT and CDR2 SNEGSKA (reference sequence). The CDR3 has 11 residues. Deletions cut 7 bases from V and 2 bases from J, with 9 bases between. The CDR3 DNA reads TGCAGTGTGTGGAATACCTACGAGCAGTACTTC. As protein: CSVWNTYEQYF.

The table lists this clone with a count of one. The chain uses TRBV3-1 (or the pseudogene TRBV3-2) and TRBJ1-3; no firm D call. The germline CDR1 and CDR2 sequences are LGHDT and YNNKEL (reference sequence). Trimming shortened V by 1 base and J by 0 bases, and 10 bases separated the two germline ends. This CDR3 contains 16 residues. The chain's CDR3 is CASSQVSQSSGNTIYF. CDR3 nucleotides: TGTGCCAGCAGCCAAGTCTCCCAGAGCTCTGGAAACACCATATATTTT.

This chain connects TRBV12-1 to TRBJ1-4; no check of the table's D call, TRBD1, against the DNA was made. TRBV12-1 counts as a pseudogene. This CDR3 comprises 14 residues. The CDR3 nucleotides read TGTGCCAGCAGCTGCGGGACAGAGAATGAAAAACTGTTTTTT. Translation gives CASSCGTENEKLFF.

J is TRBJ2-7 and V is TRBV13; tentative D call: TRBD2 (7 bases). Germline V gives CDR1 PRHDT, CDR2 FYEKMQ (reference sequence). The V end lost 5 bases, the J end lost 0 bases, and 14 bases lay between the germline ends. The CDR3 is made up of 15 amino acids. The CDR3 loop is CASSAGRGASYEQYF. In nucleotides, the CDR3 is TGTGCCAGCAGCGCGGGACGGGGGGCCTCCTACGAGCAGTACTTC.

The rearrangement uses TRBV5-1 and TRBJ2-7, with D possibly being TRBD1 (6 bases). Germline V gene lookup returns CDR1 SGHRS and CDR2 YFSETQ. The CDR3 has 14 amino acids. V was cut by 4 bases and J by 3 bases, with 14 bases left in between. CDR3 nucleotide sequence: TGCGCCAGCAGCACCGGGACATTATTCTACGAGCAGTACTTC. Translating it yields CASSTGTLFYEQYF.

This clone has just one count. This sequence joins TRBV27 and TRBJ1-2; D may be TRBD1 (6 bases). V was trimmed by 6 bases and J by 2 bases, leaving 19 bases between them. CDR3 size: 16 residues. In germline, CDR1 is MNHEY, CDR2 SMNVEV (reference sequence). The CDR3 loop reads CASSRLGQLYNYGYTF. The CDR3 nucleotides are TGTGCCAGCAGCCGCCTAGGACAGCTATACAACTATGGCTACACCTTC.

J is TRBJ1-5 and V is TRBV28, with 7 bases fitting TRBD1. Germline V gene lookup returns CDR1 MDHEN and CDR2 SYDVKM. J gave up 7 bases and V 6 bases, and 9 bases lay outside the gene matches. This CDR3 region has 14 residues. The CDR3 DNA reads TGTGCCAGCAGCCCAGGGGGGGGCTTCCAGCCCCAGCATTTT. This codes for CASSPGGGFQPQHF.

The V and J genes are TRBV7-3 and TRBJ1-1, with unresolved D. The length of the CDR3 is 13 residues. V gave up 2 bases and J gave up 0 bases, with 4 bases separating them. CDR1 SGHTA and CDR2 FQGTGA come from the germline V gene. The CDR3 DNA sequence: TGTGCCAGCAGCTTAGACGTGAACACTGAAGCTTTCTTT. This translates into CASSLDVNTEAFF.

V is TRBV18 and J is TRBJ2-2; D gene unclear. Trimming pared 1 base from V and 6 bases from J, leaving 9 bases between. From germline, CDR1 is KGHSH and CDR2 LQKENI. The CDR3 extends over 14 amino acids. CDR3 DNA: TGTGCCAGCTCACCACATCCAGTCTCCGGGGAGCTGTTTTTT. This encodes CASSPHPVSGELFF.

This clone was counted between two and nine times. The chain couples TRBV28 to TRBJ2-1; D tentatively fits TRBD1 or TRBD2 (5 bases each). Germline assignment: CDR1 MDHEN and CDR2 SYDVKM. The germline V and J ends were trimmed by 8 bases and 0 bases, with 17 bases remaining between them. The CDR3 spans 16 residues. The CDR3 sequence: CASYPSGRPSYNEQFF. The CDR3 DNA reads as TGTGCCAGCTACCCTTCGGGGCGACCCTCCTACAATGAGCAGTTCTTC.

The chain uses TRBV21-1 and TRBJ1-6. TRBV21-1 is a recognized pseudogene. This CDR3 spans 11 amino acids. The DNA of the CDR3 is TGTGCCAGCAGCCGTAATTCACCCCTCCACTTT. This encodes CASSRNSPLHF.

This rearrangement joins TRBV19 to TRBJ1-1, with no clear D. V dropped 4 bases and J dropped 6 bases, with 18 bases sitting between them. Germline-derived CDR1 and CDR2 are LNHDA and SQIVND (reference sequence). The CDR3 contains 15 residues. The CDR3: CASSRDKPVVAEAFF. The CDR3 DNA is TGTGCCAGTAGTAGAGACAAGCCCGTGGTCGCTGAAGCTTTCTTT.

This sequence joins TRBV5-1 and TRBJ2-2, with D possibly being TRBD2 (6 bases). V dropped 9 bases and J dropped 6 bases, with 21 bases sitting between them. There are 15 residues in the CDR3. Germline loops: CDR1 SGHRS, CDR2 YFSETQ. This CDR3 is CATNTGVPFSGELFF. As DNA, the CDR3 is TGCGCCACCAACACGGGGGTCCCTTTTTCCGGGGAGCTGTTTTTT.

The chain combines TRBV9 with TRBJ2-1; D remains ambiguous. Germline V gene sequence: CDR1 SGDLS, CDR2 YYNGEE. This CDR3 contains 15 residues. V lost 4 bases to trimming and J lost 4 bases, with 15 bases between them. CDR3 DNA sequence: TGTGCCAGCAGCCCGCGGTACTCCCTTTACAATGAGCAGTTCTTC. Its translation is CASSPRYSLYNEQFF.

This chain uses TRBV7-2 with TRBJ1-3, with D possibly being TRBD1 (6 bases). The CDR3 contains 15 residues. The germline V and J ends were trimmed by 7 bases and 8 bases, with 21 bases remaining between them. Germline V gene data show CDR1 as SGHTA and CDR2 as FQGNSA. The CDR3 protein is CASNLGGQGTDTIYF. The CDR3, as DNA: TGTGCCAGCAACCTGGGTGGGCAGGGGACTGACACCATATATTTT.

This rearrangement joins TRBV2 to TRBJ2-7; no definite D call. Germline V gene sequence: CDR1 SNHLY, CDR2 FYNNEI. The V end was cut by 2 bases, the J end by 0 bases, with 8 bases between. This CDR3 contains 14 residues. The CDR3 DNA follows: TGTGCCAGCAGTGAACGGATTTCCTCCTACGAGCAGTACTTC. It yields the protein CASSERISSYEQYF.

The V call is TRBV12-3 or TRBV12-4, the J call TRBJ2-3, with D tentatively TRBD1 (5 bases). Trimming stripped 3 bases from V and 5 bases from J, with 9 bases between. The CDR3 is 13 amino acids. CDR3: CASSFAQGDTQYF. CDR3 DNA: TGTGCCAGCAGTTTTGCCCAGGGAGATACGCAGTATTTT.

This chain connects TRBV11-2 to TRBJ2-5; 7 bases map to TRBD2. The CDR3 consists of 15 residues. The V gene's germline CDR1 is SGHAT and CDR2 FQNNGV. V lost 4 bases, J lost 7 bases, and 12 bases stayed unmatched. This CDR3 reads CASSSPTSAGGTQYF. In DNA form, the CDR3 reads TGTGCCAGCAGCTCCCCCACTAGCGCTGGAGGGACCCAGTACTTC. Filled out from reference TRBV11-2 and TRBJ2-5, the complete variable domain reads EAGVAQSPRYKIIEKRQSVAFWCNPISGHATLYWYQQILGQGPKLLIQFQNNGVVDDSQLPKDRFSAERLKGVDSTLKIQPAKLEDSAVYLCASSSPTSAGGTQYFGPGTRLLVL.

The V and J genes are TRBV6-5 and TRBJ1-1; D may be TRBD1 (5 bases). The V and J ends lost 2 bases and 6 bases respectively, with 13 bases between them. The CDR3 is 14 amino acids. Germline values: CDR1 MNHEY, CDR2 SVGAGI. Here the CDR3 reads CASSYDDGTAEAFF. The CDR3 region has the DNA TGTGCCAGCAGTTACGACGACGGGACTGCTGAAGCTTTCTTT.

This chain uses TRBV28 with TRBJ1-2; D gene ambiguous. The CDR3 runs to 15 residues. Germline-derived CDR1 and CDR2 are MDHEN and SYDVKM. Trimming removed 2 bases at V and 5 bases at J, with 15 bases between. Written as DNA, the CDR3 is TGTGCCAGCAGTTTAGGAAGTCCCCCACCATATGGCTACACCTTC. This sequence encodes CASSLGSPPPYGYTF.

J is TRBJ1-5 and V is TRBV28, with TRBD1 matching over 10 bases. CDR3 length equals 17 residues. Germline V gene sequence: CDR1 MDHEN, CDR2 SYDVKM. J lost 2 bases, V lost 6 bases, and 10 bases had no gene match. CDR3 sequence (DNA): TGTGCCAGCAGGCGAGGGACAGGGGCGGTAGGCAATCAGCCCCAGCATTTT. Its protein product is CASRRGTGAVGNQPQHF.

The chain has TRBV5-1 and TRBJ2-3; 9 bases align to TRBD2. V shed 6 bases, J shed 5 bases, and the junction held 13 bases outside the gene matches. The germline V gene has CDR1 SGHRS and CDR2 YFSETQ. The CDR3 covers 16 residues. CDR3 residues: CASTDLAGDSKDTQYF. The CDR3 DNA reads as TGCGCCAGCACAGACTTAGCGGGAGATTCGAAAGATACGCAGTATTTT.

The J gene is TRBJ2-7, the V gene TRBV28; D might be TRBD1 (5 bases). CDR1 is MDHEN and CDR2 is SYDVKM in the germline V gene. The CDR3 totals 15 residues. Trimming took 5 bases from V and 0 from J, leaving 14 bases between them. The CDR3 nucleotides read TGTGCCAGCAGTAAACAGACAGCCGGCTCCTACGAGCAGTACTTC. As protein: CASSKQTAGSYEQYF.

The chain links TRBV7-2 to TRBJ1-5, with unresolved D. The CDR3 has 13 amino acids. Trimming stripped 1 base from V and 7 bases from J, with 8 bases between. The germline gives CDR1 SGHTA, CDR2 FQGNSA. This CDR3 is CASSLGVLQPQHF. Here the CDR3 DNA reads TGTGCCAGCAGCTTAGGGGTGTTGCAGCCCCAGCATTTT.

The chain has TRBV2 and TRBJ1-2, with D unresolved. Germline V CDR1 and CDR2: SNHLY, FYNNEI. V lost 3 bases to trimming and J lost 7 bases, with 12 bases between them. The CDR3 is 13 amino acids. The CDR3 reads CASSDEGIGGYTF. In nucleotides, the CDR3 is TGTGCCAGCAGTGACGAGGGTATAGGTGGCTACACCTTC.